This TCR beta chain was identified in a study of blood T cell repertoires in COVID-19. Across the whole study: Samples of COVID-19 (acute and convalescent) were obtained from the United States, Italy and Spain. T cells, B-cell-depleted T cells, or PBMCs provided the cDNA or gDNA that served as material.

Unmatched junction bases numbered 19, after V lost 7 bases and J lost 12 bases. The CDR3 has 16 residues. Germline CDR1 and CDR2: SGHTA and FQGNSA. Data came from immunoSEQ multiplex PCR; TCRdb stores just in-frame clones and leaves some out. This table has over 150,000 clones, around 80% appearing once. This rearrangement joins TRBV7-2 to TRBJ2-7; 12 bases are shared with TRBD2. The TCR originated in a woman aged 45-65 years who had recovered from COVID-19. The material sequenced was PBMCs or T cells enriched from blood (not recorded which). DNA of the CDR3: TGTGCCAGCAACCAAGGGACTAGCGGGCGGGGCCGCGTGGGGTACTTC. It encodes CASNQGTSGRGRVGYF.